The entry that follows covers one T cell receptor (beta chain) sequence. Its antigen is currently unknown. This entry is derived from a study of persistence of HIV-infected CD4 T cells. Study-wide points: Degenerate expanded CDR3beta sequences were enriched among CMV- and Gag-responding cells. CMV- and Gag-responding cells had lower TCRbeta richness than CD3/CD28-responding cells.

The libraries were made with immunoSEQ version 4 in survey mode. Method: immunoSEQ multiplex PCR; TCRdb's copy keeps in-frame clones and lacks some. The sample has over 30,000 clones; roughly four fifths are singletons. Per the germline V gene, CDR1 is SGHNT and CDR2 is YYREEE (reference sequence). CDR3 length equals 16 residues. V dropped 2 bases and J dropped 3 bases, with 14 bases sitting between them. Cells were stimulated with overlapping HIV-1 Gag 15-mer peptides. Sorted nonresponding memory CD4+ T cells were CD40L-negative, CD69-negative, CD45RO-high. The receptor was isolated from an adult with HIV. The donor label of this sample is uncertain. Sequences were derived from cultured CD4+ T cells from PBMCs, sampled from a patient who received antiretroviral therapy. The chain has TRBV5-4 and TRBJ2-2; D is tentatively TRBD1 or TRBD2 (6 bases each). The CDR3 loop reads CASSLGGGGHTGELFF. As DNA, the CDR3 is TGTGCCAGCAGCTTAGGTGGAGGGGGACACACCGGGGAGCTGTTTTTT.